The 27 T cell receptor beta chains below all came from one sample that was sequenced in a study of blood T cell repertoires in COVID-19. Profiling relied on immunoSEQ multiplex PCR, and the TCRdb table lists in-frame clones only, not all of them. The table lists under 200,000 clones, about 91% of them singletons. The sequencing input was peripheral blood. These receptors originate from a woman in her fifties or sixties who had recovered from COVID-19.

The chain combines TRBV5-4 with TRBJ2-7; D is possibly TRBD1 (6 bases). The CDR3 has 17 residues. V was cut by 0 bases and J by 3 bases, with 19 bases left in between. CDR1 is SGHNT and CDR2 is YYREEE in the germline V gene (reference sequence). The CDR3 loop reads CASSLARGTGNFYEQYF. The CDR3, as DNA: TGTGCCAGCAGCTTGGCCAGGGGTACCGGCAATTTCTACGAGCAGTACTTC.

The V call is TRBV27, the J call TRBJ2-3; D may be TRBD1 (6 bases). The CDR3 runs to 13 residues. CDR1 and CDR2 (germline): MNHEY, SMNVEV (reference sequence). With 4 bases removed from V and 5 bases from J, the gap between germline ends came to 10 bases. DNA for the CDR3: TGTGCCAGCAGTTACAGGGACGGAGATACGCAGTATTTT. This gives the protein CASSYRDGDTQYF.

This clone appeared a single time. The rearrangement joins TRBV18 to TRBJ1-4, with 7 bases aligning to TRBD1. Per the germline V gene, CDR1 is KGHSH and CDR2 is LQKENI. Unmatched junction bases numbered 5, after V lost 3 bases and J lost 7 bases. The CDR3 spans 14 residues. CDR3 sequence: CASSPQGDSEKLFF. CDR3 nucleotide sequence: TGTGCCAGCTCACCCCAGGGGGATTCTGAAAAACTGTTTTTT.

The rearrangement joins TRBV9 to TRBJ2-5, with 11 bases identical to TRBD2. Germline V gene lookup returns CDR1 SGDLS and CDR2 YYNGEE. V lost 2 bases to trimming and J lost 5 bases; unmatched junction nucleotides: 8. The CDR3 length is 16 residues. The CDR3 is CASSVSGGAFLETQYF. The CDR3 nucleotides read TGTGCCAGCAGCGTTAGCGGGGGGGCCTTTCTGGAGACCCAGTACTTC.

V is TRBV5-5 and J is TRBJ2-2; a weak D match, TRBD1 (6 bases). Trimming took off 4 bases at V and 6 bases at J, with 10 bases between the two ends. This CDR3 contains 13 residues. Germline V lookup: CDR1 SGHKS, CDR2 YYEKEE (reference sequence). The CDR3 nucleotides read TGTGCCAGCAGCCTCCCAGGGGCCGGGGAGCTGTTTTTT. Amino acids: CASSLPGAGELFF.

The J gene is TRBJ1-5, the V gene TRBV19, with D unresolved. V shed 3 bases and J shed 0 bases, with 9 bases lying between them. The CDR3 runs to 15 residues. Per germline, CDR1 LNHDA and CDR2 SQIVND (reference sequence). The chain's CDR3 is CASSMVDYSNQPQHF. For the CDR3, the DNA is TGTGCCAGTAGTATGGTAGACTATAGCAATCAGCCCCAGCATTTT.

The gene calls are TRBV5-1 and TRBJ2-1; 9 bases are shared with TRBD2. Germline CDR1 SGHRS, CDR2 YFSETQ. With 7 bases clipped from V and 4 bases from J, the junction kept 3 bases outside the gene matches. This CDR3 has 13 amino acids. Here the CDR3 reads CASVGLAYNEQFF. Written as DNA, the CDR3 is TGCGCCAGCGTTGGACTAGCGTACAATGAGCAGTTCTTC.

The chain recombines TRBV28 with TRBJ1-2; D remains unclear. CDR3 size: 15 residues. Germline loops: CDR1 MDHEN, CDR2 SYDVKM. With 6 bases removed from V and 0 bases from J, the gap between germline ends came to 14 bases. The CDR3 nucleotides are TGTGCCAGCAGACCGGGAACCAACACTAACTATGGCTACACCTTC. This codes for CASRPGTNTNYGYTF.

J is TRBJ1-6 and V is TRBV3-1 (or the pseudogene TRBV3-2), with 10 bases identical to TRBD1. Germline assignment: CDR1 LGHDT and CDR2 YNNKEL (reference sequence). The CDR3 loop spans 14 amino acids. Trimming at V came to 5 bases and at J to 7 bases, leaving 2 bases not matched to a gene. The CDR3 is CASSKGQGNSPLHF. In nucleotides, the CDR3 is TGTGCCAGCAGCAAGGGACAGGGGAATTCACCCCTCCACTTT.

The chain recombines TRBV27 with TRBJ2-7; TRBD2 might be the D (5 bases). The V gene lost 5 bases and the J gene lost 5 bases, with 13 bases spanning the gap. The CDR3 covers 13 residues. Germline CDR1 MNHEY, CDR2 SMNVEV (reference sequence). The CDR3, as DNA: TGTGCCAGCAGTCTCCGGGAACACCACGAGCAGTACTTC. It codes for CASSLREHHEQYF.

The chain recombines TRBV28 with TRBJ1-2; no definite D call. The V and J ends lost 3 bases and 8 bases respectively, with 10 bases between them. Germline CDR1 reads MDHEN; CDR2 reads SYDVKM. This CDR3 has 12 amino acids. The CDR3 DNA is TGTGCCAGCAGTTTTTCGGGAATGGGCTACACCTTC. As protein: CASSFSGMGYTF.

CDR3 DNA: TGTGCCAGCAGCTTAATAAGGAACAGTGGTGAGCAGTACTTC. Its translation is CASSLIRNSGEQYF. This sequence joins TRBV7-9 and TRBJ2-7; D remains unclear. The CDR3 loop spans 14 amino acids. CDR1 is SEHNR and CDR2 is FQNEAQ in the germline V gene (reference sequence). The V gene lost 2 bases and the J gene lost 7 bases, with 15 bases spanning the gap.

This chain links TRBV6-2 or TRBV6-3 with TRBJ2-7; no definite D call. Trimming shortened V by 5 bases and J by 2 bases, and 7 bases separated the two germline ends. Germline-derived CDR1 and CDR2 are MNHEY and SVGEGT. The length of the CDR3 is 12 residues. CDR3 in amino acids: CASSQDTYEQYF. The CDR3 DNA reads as TGTGCCAGCAGTCAAGACACCTACGAGCAGTACTTC.

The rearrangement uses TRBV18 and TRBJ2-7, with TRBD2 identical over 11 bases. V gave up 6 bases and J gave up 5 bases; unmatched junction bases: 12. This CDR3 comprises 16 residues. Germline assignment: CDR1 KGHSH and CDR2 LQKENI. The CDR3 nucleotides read TGTGCCAGCTCCCCCAATAGCGGGGGGGCCAACCACGAGCAGTACTTC. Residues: CASSPNSGGANHEQYF.

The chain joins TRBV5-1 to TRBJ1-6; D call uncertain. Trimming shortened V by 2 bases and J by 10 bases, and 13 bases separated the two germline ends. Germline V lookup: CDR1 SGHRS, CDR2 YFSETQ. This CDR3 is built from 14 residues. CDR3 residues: CASSLAQESSPLHF. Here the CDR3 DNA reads TGCGCCAGCAGCTTAGCCCAGGAAAGCTCACCCCTCCACTTT.

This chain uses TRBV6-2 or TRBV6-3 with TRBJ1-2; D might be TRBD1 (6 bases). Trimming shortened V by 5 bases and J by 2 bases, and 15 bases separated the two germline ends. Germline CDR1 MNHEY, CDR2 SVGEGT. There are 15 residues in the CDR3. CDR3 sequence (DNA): TGTGCCAGCAGTACCGGGACATCCACCAACTATGGCTACACCTTC. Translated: CASSTGTSTNYGYTF.

The CDR3 nucleotides are TGCGCCAGCAGCCAAGAAGGCGGGGGACCTTGGGCAGATACGCAGTATTTT. Amino acid sequence: CASSQEGGGPWADTQYF. The V call is TRBV4-3, the J call TRBJ2-3; 7 positions match TRBD2. The CDR3 is made up of 17 amino acids. Trimming removed 0 bases from V and 4 bases from J; junction bases left unmatched: 10. The germline V gene encodes CDR1 LGHNA and CDR2 YSLEER.

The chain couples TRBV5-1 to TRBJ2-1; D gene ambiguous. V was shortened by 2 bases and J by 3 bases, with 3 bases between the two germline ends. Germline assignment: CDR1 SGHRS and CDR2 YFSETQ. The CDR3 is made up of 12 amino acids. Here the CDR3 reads CASSFSYNEQFF. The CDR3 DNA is TGCGCCAGCAGCTTTAGCTACAATGAGCAGTTCTTC.

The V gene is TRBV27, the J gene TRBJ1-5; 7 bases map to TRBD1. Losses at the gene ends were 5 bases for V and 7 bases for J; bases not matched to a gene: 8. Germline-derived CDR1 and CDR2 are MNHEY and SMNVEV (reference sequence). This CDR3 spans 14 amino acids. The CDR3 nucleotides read TGTGCCAGCAGTAAGACAGGGCCGGGGCAGCCCCAGCATTTT. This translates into CASSKTGPGQPQHF.

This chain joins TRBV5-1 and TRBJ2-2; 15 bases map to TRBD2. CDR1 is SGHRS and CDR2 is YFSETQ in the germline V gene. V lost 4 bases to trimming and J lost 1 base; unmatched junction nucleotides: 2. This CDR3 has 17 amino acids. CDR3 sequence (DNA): TGCGCCAGCAGCACGGGACTAGCGGGGGGGAACACCGGGGAGCTGTTTTTT. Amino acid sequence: CASSTGLAGGNTGELFF.

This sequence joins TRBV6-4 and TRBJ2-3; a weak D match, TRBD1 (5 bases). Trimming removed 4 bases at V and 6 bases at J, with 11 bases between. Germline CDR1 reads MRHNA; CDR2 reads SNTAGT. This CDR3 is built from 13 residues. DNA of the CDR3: TGTGCCAGCAGTGCCGACAGCGCGGATACGCAGTATTTT. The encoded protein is CASSADSADTQYF.

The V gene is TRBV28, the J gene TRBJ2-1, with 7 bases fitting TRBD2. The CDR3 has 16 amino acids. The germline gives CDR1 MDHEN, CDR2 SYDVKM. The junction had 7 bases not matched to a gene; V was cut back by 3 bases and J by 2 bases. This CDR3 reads CASSFPGGTAYNEQFF. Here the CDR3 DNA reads TGTGCCAGCAGTTTCCCCGGGGGGACCGCCTACAATGAGCAGTTCTTC.

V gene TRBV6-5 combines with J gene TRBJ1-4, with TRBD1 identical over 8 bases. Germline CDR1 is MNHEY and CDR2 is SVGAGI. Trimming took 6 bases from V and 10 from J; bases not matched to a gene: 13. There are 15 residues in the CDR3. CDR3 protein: CASRRTTGVEGKLFF. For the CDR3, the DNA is TGTGCCAGCAGAAGGACGACAGGGGTGGAGGGAAAACTGTTTTTT.

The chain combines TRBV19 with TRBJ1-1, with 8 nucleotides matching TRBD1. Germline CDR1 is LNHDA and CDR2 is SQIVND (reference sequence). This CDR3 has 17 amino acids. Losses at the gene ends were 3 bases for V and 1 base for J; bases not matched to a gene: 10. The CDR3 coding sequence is TGTGCCAGTAGTATCGGAGGACAGGGTTCCTGGAACACTGAAGCTTTCTTT. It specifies CASSIGGQGSWNTEAFF.

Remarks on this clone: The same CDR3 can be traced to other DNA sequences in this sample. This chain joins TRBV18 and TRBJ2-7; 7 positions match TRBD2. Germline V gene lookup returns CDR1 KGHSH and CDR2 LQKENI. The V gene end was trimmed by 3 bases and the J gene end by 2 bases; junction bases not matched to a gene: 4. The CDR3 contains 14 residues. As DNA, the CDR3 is TGTGCCAGCTCACCTCCGGGACTACCCTACGAGCAGTACTTC. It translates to CASSPPGLPYEQYF.

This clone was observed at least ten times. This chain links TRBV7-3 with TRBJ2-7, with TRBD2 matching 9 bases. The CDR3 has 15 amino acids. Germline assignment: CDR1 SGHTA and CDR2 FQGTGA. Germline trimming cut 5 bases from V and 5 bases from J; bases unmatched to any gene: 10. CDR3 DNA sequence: TGTGCCAGCAGCCCTAGCGGGGCGGGAATCCACGAGCAGTACTTC. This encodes CASSPSGAGIHEQYF.

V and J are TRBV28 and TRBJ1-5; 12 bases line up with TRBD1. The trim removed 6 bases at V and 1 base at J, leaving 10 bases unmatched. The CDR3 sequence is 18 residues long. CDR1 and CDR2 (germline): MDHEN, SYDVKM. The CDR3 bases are TGTGCCAGCAGAGTCCGGGACAGGGGGCTAGGAAGCAATCAGCCCCAGCATTTT. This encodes CASRVRDRGLGSNQPQHF.